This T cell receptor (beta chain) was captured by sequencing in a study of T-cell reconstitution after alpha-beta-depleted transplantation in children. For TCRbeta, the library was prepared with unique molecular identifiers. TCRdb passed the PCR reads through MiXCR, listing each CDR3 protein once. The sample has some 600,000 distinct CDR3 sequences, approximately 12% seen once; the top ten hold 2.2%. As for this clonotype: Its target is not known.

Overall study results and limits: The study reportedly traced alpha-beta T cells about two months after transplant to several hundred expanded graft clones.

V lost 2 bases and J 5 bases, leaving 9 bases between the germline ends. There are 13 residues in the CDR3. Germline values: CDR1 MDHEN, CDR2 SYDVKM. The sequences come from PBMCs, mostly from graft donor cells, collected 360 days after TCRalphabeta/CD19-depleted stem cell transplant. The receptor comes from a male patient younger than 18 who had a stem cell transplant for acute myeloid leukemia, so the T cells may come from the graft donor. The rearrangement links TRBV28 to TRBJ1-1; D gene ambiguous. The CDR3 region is CASSLRFKTEAFF. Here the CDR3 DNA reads TGTGCCAGCAGTTTAAGGTTTAAGACTGAAGCTTTCTTT.